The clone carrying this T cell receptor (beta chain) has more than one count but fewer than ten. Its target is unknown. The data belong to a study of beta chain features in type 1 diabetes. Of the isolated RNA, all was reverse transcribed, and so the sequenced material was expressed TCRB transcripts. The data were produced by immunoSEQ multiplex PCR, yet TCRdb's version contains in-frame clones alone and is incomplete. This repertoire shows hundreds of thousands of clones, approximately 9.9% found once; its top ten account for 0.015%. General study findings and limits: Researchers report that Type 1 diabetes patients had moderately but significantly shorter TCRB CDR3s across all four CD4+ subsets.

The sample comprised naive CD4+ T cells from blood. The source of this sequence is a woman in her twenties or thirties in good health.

This chain's CDR3 is CASSSFSSYNEQFF. DNA for the CDR3: TGTGCCAGCAGTTCGTTCAGCTCCTACAATGAGCAGTTCTTC. The chain uses TRBV27 and TRBJ2-1; no reliable D call. The CDR3 is 14 amino acids. Trimming took off 4 bases at V and 0 bases at J, with 7 bases between the two ends. Germline assignment: CDR1 MNHEY and CDR2 SMNVEV (reference sequence).